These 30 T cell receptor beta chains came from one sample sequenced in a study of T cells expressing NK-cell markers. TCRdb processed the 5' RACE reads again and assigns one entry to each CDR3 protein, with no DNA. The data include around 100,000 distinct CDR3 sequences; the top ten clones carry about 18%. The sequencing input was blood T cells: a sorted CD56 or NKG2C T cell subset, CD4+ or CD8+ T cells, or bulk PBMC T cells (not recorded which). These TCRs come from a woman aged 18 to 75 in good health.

This CDR3 is CASRQGFNQPQHF. The chain carries TRBV27 and TRBJ1-5; TCRdb indicates TRBD1, and absent DNA this call remains unverified. This CDR3 comprises 13 residues. From germline, CDR1 is MNHEY and CDR2 SMNVEV (reference sequence).

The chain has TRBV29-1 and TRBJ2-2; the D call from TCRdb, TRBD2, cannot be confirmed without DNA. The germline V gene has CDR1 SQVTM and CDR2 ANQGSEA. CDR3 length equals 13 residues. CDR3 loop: CSVASPSTGELFF.

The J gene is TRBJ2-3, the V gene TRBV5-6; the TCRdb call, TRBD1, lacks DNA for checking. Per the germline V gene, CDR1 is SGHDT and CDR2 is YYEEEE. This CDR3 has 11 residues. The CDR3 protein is CASSLQGTQYF.

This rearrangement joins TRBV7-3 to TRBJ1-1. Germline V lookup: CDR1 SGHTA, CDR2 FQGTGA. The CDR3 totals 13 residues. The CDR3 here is CASSPTLRAPAFF.

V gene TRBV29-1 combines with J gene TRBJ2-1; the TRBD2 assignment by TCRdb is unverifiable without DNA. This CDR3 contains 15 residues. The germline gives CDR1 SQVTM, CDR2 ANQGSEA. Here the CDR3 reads CSALIPGPPANEQFF.

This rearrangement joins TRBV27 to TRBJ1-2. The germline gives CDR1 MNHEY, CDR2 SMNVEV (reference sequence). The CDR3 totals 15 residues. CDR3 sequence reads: CASSSLMREGEGYTF.

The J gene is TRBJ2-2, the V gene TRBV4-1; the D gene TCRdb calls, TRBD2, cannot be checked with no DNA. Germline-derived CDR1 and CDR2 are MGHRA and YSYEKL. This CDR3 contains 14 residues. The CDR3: CASSQVGLSGELFF.

The CDR3 sequence: CASSPNALEETQYF. V gene TRBV11-2 combines with J gene TRBJ2-5; there is no DNA to check the TCRdb D call of TRBD2. Germline V gene data show CDR1 as SGHAT and CDR2 as FQNNGV. There are 14 residues in the CDR3.

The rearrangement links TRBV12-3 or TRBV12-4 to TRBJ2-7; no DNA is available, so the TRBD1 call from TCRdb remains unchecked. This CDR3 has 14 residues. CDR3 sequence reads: CASTPQGARLEQYF.

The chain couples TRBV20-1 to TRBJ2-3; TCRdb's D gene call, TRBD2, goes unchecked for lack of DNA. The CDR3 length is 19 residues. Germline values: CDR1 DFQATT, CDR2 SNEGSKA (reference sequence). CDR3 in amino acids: CSARDLRTSGRAFGDTQYF.

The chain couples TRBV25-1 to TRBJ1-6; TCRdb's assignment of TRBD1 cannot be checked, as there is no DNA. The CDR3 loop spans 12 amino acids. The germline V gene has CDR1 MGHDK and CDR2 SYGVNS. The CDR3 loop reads CASQGGNSPLHF. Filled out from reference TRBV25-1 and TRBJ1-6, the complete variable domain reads EADIYQTPRYLVIGTGKKITLECSQTMGHDKMYWYQQDPGMELHLIHYSYGVNSTEKGDLSSESTVSRIRTEHFPLTLESARPSHTSQYLCASQGGNSPLHFGNGTRLTVT.

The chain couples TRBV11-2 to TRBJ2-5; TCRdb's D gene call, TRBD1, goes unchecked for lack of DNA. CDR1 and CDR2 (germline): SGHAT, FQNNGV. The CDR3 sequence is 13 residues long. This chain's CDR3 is CASSSGSPGAQYF.

The CDR3 spells CASSLGGEFYNEQFF. The chain joins TRBV7-6 to TRBJ2-1. The CDR3 totals 15 residues. Germline V gives CDR1 SGHVS, CDR2 FNYEAQ.

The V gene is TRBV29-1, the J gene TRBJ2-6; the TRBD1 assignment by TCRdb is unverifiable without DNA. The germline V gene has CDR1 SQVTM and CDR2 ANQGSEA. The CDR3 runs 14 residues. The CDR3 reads CSVEEGGGANVLTF.

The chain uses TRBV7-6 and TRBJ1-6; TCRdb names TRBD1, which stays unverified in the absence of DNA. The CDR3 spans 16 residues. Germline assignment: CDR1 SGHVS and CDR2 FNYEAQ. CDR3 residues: CASSLGDSSYNSPLHF.

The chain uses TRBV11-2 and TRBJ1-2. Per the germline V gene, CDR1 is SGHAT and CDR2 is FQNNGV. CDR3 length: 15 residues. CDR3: CASSFGQALEVGYTF.

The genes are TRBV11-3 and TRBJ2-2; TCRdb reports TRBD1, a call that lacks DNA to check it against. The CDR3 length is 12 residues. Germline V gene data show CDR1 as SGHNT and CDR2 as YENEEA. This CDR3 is CASSFPAGELFF. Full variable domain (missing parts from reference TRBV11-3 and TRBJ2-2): EAGVVQSPRYKIIEKKQPVAFWCNPISGHNTLYWYLQNLGQGPELLIRYENEEAVDDSQLPKDRFSAERLKGVDSTLKIQPAELGDSAVYLCASSFPAGELFFGEGSRLTVL.

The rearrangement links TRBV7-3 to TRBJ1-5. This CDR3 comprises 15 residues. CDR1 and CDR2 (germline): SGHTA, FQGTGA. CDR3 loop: CASSTKLAGNQPQHF.

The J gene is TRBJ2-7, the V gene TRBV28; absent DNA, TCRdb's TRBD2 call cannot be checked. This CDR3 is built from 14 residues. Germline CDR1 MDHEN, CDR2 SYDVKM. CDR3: CASSIGLASREQYF.

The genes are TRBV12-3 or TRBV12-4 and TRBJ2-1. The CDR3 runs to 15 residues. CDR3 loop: CASSQDPGWDNEQFF.

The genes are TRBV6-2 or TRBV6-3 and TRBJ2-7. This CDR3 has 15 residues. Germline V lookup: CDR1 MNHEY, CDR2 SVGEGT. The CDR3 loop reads CASSYAGIQVYEQYF.

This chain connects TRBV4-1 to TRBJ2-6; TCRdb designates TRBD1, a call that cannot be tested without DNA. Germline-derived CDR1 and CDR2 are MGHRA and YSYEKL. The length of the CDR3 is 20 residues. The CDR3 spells CASSQVGVDSYTSGANVLTF.

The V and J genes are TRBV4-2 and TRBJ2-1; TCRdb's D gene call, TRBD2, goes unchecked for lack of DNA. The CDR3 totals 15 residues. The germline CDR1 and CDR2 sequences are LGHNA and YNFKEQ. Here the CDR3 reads CASSQGIAGGNEQFF.

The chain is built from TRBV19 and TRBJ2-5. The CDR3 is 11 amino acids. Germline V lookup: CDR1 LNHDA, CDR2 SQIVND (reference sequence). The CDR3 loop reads CASSIPGTQYF. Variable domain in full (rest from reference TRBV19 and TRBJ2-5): DGGITQSPKYLFRKEGQNVTLSCEQNLNHDAMYWYRQDPGQGLRLIYYSQIVNDFQKGDIAEGYSVSREKKESFPLTVTSAQKNPTAFYLCASSIPGTQYFGPGTRLLVL.

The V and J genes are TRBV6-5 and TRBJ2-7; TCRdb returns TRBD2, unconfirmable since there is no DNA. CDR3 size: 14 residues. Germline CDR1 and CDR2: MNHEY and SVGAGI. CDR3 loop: CASSYISGSYEQYF.

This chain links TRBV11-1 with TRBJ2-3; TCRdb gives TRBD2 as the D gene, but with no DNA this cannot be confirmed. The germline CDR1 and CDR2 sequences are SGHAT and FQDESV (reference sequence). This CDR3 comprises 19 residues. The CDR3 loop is CASSSTTSGPLRDADTQYF.

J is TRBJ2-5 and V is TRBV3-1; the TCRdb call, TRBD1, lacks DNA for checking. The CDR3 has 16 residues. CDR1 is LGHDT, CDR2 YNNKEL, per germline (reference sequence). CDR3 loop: CASSHPRGTDQETQYF.

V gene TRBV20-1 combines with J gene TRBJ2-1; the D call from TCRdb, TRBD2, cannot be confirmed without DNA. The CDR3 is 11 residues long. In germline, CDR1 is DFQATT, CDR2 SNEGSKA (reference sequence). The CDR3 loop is CSALTSGPVFF.

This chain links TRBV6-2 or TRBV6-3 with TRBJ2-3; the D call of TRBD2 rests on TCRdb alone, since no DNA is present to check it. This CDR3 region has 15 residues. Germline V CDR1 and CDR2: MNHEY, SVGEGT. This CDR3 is CASSYEAGGPDTQYF.

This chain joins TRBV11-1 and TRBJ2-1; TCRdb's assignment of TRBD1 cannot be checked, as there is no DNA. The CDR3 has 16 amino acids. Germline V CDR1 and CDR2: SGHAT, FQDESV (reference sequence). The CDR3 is CASSLGTEYVYNEQFF.